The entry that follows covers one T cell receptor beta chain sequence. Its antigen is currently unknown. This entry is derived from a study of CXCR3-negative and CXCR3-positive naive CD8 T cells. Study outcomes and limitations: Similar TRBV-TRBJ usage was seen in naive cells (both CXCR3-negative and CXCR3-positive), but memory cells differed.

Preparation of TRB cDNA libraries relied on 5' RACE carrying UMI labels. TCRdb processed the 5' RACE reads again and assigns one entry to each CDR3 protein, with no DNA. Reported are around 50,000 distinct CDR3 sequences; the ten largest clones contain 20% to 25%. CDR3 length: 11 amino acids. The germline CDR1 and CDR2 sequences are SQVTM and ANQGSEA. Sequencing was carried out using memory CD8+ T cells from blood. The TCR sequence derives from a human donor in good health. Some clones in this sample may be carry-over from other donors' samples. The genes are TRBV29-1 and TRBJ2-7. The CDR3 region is CSFQNRYEQYF.